A single sample gave rise to the 24 T cell receptor beta chains below, sequenced in a study of tumor-infiltrating lymphocytes in localized non-small cell lung cancer. Measured with immunoSEQ multiplex PCR; TCRdb has only the in-frame clones, and not every one. The sample lists 9,500 to 12,000 clones; around 83% were seen once. Specimen: lung tumor tissue. These receptors came from a human donor with non-small cell lung cancer.

The chain links TRBV5-1 to TRBJ2-7, with D perhaps TRBD2 (5 bases). The V end was cut by 3 bases, the J end by 5 bases, with 12 bases between. Germline V gene sequence: CDR1 SGHRS, CDR2 YFSETQ. There are 13 residues in the CDR3. The chain's CDR3 is CASSSRGWDEQYF. In DNA, the CDR3 is TGCGCCAGCAGCTCCCGAGGGTGGGACGAGCAGTACTTC.

The chain uses TRBV4-1 and TRBJ2-7; tentative D call: TRBD1 (6 bases). The CDR3 has 13 residues. The germline CDR1 and CDR2 sequences are MGHRA and YSYEKL. V lost 4 bases and J 7 bases, leaving 14 bases between the germline ends. DNA of the CDR3: TGCGCCAGCAGCCGTCGGACAGCCGGGGAGCAGTACTTC. This translates into CASSRRTAGEQYF.

The count of this clone is one. V and J are TRBV2 and TRBJ1-4, with a weak D call TRBD1 (5 bases). This CDR3 contains 14 residues. The V end was cut by 7 bases, the J end by 5 bases, with 14 bases between. The germline V gene encodes CDR1 SNHLY and CDR2 FYNNEI. This chain's CDR3 is CASKGRLGNEKLFF. The CDR3, as DNA: TGTGCCAGCAAGGGGAGACTGGGCAATGAAAAACTGTTTTTT.

With regard to this clone: The junction differs from germline at one of its ends, possibly a read error. J is TRBJ2-7 and V is TRBV14; D unresolved. Germline V CDR1 and CDR2: SGHDN, FVKESK. The CDR3 runs to 13 residues. The CDR3 nucleotides read TGTGCCAGCAGCCAAGATCCGTGGTACGGGCAGTACTTC. Translated: CASSQDPWYGQYF.

The chain couples TRBV2 to TRBJ1-5; 10 bases are a match to TRBD1. This CDR3 spans 15 amino acids. V shed 6 bases and J 6 bases; nucleotides not matched to a gene: 8. CDR1 and CDR2 (germline): SNHLY, FYNNEI. CDR3 protein: CASRGDRGISQPQHF. CDR3 bases: TGTGCCAGCAGAGGGGACAGGGGTATAAGTCAGCCCCAGCATTTT.

The chain joins TRBV18 to TRBJ1-2; D may be TRBD1 (5 bases). This CDR3 comprises 15 residues. V was pared by 0 bases and J by 2 bases, with 10 bases between. Per germline, CDR1 KGHSH and CDR2 LQKENI. The CDR3 DNA sequence: TGTGCCAGCTCACCACCGGCTGGGACCAACTATGGCTACACCTTC. Protein product: CASSPPAGTNYGYTF.

The chain recombines TRBV7-2 with TRBJ1-1; no definite D call. V was trimmed by 4 bases and J by 6 bases, leaving 9 bases between them. The CDR3 is made up of 12 amino acids. CDR1 and CDR2 (germline): SGHTA, FQGNSA. The CDR3 reads CASSSDGPEAFF. The CDR3 region has the DNA TGTGCCAGCAGCTCGGACGGGCCTGAAGCTTTCTTT.

This clone was seen only once. The V call is TRBV27, the J call TRBJ2-2; no firm D call. Germline V gene lookup returns CDR1 MNHEY and CDR2 SMNVEV (reference sequence). V was pared by 6 bases and J by 6 bases, with 23 bases between. The CDR3 covers 17 residues. CDR3 region: CASRVRFGSFGSGELFF. The CDR3 nucleotides are TGTGCCAGCAGAGTTCGATTCGGGTCTTTCGGTTCCGGGGAGCTGTTTTTT.

The CDR3 DNA reads as TGTGCCACCAGCAGAGATCTTGGATTGGGACAGGACTACAATGAGCAGTTCTTC. Its translation is CATSRDLGLGQDYNEQFF. The J gene is TRBJ2-1, the V gene TRBV15; 8 positions agree with TRBD1. With V trimmed by 0 bases and J by 3 bases, 10 bases remained unmatched. The length of the CDR3 is 18 residues. CDR1 and CDR2 (germline): LNHNV, YYDKDF (reference sequence).

The gene calls are TRBV5-6 and TRBJ2-7; D may match TRBD1 or TRBD2 (5 bases each). From germline, CDR1 is SGHDT and CDR2 YYEEEE. CDR3 length equals 13 residues. V was clipped by 4 bases and J by 6 bases, with 14 bases between them. CDR3 sequence reads: CASSLRDLPEQYF. The CDR3 bases are TGTGCCAGCAGCCTCCGGGACCTGCCCGAGCAGTACTTC.

J is TRBJ2-7 and V is TRBV9; either TRBD1 or TRBD2 may fit D (5 bases each). The CDR3 covers 14 residues. The V end lost 0 bases, the J end lost 6 bases, and 13 bases lay between the germline ends. Germline V gene sequence: CDR1 SGDLS, CDR2 YYNGEE. The CDR3 nucleotides read TGTGCCAGCAGCGTAGCCCAGTGGGGGACCGAGCAGTACTTC. Residues: CASSVAQWGTEQYF.

The rearrangement joins TRBV7-9 to TRBJ1-2, with a weak D call TRBD1 (6 bases). Germline lookup yields CDR1 SEHNR and CDR2 FQNEAQ (reference sequence). The CDR3 covers 14 residues. Trimming removed 1 base from V and 2 bases from J, with 8 bases in between. CDR3: CASSLGGRNYGYTF. For the CDR3, the DNA is TGTGCCAGCAGCTTAGGGGGGCGCAACTATGGCTACACCTTC.

This clone came up once. The gene calls are TRBV6-1 and TRBJ2-1; 10 positions match TRBD2. With V trimmed by 1 base and J by 7 bases, 4 bases remained unmatched. The CDR3 loop spans 15 amino acids. CDR1 MNHNS and CDR2 SASEGT come from the germline V gene. The CDR3 protein is CASSEVSSGSNEQFF. DNA for the CDR3: TGTGCCAGCAGTGAAGTGTCTAGCGGGAGTAATGAGCAGTTCTTC.

The chain recombines TRBV7-8 with TRBJ2-7; D is ambiguous. The V and J ends lost 1 base and 5 bases respectively, with 12 bases between them. Per germline, CDR1 SGHVS and CDR2 FQNEAQ. CDR3 length: 14 residues. Written as DNA, the CDR3 is TGTGCCAGCAGCTTAGAGAGGAAAGGCCACGAGCAGTACTTC. Encoded protein: CASSLERKGHEQYF.

The chain is built from TRBV6-6 and TRBJ1-1; TRBD1 matches 9 bases. This CDR3 is 14 amino acids long. The germline V gene has CDR1 MNHNY and CDR2 SVGAGI (reference sequence). The V and J ends lost 11 bases and 4 bases, in that order; junction bases with no gene match: 11. The CDR3 loop reads CAVPRTGEVTEAFF. CDR3 DNA sequence: TGTGCCGTGCCTCGGACAGGGGAGGTCACTGAAGCTTTCTTT.

The V call is TRBV29-1, the J call TRBJ2-2, with 7 positions matching TRBD2. This CDR3 region has 17 residues. Germline loops: CDR1 SQVTM, CDR2 ANQGSEA. Trimming cost V 1 base and J 1 base; bases outside gene matches: 9. The CDR3 DNA follows: TGCAGCGTTGAAGGGGGGGGAAGTGGGTTGAACACCGGGGAGCTGTTTTTT. It codes for CSVEGGGSGLNTGELFF.

For the CDR3, the DNA is TGCGCCAGCAGCCATCCTACAGGGAAAGGAGAGACCCAGTACTTC. Its protein is CASSHPTGKGETQYF. This chain joins TRBV4-1 and TRBJ2-5, with D maybe TRBD1 (6 bases). The CDR3 contains 15 residues. Germline loops: CDR1 MGHRA, CDR2 YSYEKL. Trimming left V 3 bases short and J 4 bases short, with 15 bases between.

This chain connects TRBV25-1 to TRBJ1-6, with 7 bases that match TRBD1. The CDR3 has 15 amino acids. Trimming at V came to 5 bases and at J to 9 bases, leaving 10 bases not matched to a gene. Germline V gene lookup returns CDR1 MGHDK and CDR2 SYGVNS. The CDR3 loop reads CASSPDRDGGSPLHF. The CDR3 DNA reads TGTGCCAGCAGTCCCGACAGGGATGGGGGTTCACCCCTCCACTTT.

This clone appeared a single time. The rearrangement uses TRBV29-1 and TRBJ1-4; TRBD1 agrees at 8 bases. CDR1 and CDR2 (germline): SQVTM, ANQGSEA. The CDR3 is 14 residues long. V lost 5 bases and J lost 8; bases outside the gene matches: 10. The CDR3 here is CSVHSGTGFEKLFF. CDR3 DNA sequence: TGCAGCGTTCATAGTGGGACAGGCTTCGAAAAACTGTTTTTT.

The chain uses TRBV10-2 and TRBJ2-5; TRBD1 matches 12 bases. The CDR3 length is 15 residues. The ends lost 10 bases at V and 2 bases at J; junction bases unmatched: 8. The V gene's germline CDR1 is WSHSY and CDR2 SAAADI. The CDR3 spells CAIAGDRGRQETQYF. CDR3 DNA sequence: TGCGCCATCGCCGGGGACAGGGGGCGGCAAGAGACCCAGTACTTC.

The chain links TRBV7-6 to TRBJ2-6, with 7 bases lining up with TRBD2. The CDR3 has 16 residues. Germline trimming cut 5 bases from V and 2 bases from J; bases unmatched to any gene: 6. The germline V gene has CDR1 SGHVS and CDR2 FNYEAQ. In nucleotides, the CDR3 is TGTGCCAGCAGCCCCGTGGGGGGGACTGGGGCCAACGTCCTGACTTTC. It codes for CASSPVGGTGANVLTF.

This clone has a single count. In DNA form, the CDR3 reads TGTGCCAGCAGTTTAACACAGAACACTGAAGCTTTCTTT. The encoded protein is CASSLTQNTEAFF. The chain combines TRBV28 with TRBJ1-1; no reliable D call. Per germline, CDR1 MDHEN and CDR2 SYDVKM. The V end was cut by 2 bases, the J end by 1 base, with 5 bases between. This CDR3 spans 13 amino acids.

This sequence joins TRBV5-1 and TRBJ2-1; the match to TRBD2 covers 9 bases. Unmatched junction bases numbered 4, after V lost 0 bases and J lost 6 bases. The CDR3 loop spans 15 amino acids. Germline V gene sequence: CDR1 SGHRS, CDR2 YFSETQ. CDR3 loop: CASSLALAGFNEQFF. DNA of the CDR3: TGCGCCAGCAGCTTGGCTCTAGCGGGGTTCAATGAGCAGTTCTTC.

The V call is TRBV25-1, the J call TRBJ2-1; D call uncertain. This CDR3 has 11 amino acids. Trimming cost V 2 bases and J 8 bases, with 4 bases left between them. Germline-derived CDR1 and CDR2 are MGHDK and SYGVNS. The DNA of the CDR3 is TGTGCCAGCAGTGAAGGCGATGAGCAGTTCTTC. It encodes CASSEGDEQFF.